The source of this T cell receptor beta chain is a study of T cells in women clearing cervical HPV infection. Whole-study findings and limits: CIN3+ cases had significantly higher TCR repertoire richness than controls, but evenness did not differ.

The trim removed 0 bases at V and 7 bases at J, leaving 7 bases unmatched. Germline loops: CDR1 SGHTA, CDR2 FQGNSA. The CDR3 is 17 residues long. TCRdb keeps only in-frame clones here, not all; method: immunoSEQ multiplex PCR. The sample yields around 20,000 clones, of which the top ten take up approximately 6%. To note about this clone: Its antigen is unknown. With the read ending 3 residues before the CDR3 end, the germline J gene is used to fill in that end.

What was sequenced was blood buffy coat. The chain couples TRBV7-2 to TRBJ2-1; TRBD2 matches at 12 bases. This clonotype originated in a woman between 18 and 75 years old with a cervical HPV16 infection that either progressed to CIN3+ or cleared (not recorded which). This chain's CDR3 is CASSLAGLAGHANEQFF. CDR3 DNA (partial): TGTGCCAGCAGCTTAGCAGGACTAGCGGGGCATGCGAATGAG.